The 23 T cell receptor beta chains reported below all come from one sample, sequenced in a study of Graves' ophthalmopathy and Graves' hyperthyroidism. RNA transcripts yielded amplified TCR beta CDR3 regions. An initial RT-PCR round employing HTBI primers preceded a second-round multiplex PCR. TCRdb analysed the multiplex PCR reads with MiXCR anew, one entry per CDR3 protein. The table lists over a million distinct CDR3 sequences, around a third of them singletons. What was sequenced was peripheral blood or thyroid tissue (not recorded which). The source is an adult man with Graves' hyperthyroidism.

This clonotype was detected ten times or more. The chain recombines TRBV6-5 with TRBJ2-7; the D is unclear. V was shortened by 6 bases and J by 3 bases, with 12 bases between the two germline ends. The CDR3 has 13 residues. Per germline, CDR1 MNHEY and CDR2 SVGAGI. CDR3 DNA sequence: TGTGCCAGCAGCCCCGCCGGTGACTACGAGCAGTACTTC. Encoded protein: CASSPAGDYEQYF.

This clonotype was detected a few times. The chain employs TRBV9 and TRBJ2-2, with a tentative D call TRBD1 (5 bases). Germline loops: CDR1 SGDLS, CDR2 YYNGEE. Trimming took 0 bases from V and 4 from J, leaving 13 bases between them. CDR3 length: 16 amino acids. The CDR3, as DNA: TGTGCCAGCAGCGTAGGAAGTAGGGGTACCACCGGGGAGCTGTTTTTT. This codes for CASSVGSRGTTGELFF.

This rearrangement joins TRBV29-1 to TRBJ1-1; D gene unclear. The CDR3 runs to 12 residues. Germline V gene sequence: CDR1 SQVTM, CDR2 ANQGSEA. Trimming removed 6 bases from V and 1 base from J, with 9 bases in between. The chain's CDR3 is CSVGLGNTEAFF. CDR3 DNA sequence: TGCAGCGTAGGTTTGGGGAACACTGAAGCTTTCTTT.

The chain is built from TRBV10-3 and TRBJ1-1, with D uncertain. The DNA end is more similar to TRBJ1-3, so the J call may be wrong. In germline, CDR1 is ENHRY, CDR2 SYGVKD. There are 18 residues in the CDR3. The CDR3 region is CAISEWSARLSSGNTIYF. For the CDR3, the DNA is TGTGCCATCAGTGAGTGGTCAGCCCGCCTGAGCTCTGGAAACACCATATATTTT.

The sample holds many counts of this clonotype. The chain employs TRBV7-6 and TRBJ2-5; 7 bases fit TRBD1. V gave up 5 bases and J gave up 2 bases; unmatched junction bases: 5. This CDR3 is built from 14 residues. CDR1 and CDR2 (germline): SGHVS, FNYEAQ. The CDR3 protein is CASSPSRGQETQYF. The DNA for the CDR3 is TGTGCCAGCAGCCCTTCCAGGGGGCAAGAGACCCAGTACTTC.

This clonotype was counted at least ten times. The chain carries TRBV7-8 and TRBJ1-1; no firm D call. V shed 5 bases and J shed 4 bases, with 8 bases lying between them. Germline V gene lookup returns CDR1 SGHVS and CDR2 FQNEAQ. The CDR3 loop spans 12 amino acids. The CDR3 reads CASSPVRTEAFF. CDR3 DNA: TGTGCCAGCAGCCCGGTCCGCACTGAAGCTTTCTTT. The full variable domain, completed using reference TRBV7-8 and TRBJ1-1, is GAGVSQSPRYKVAKRGQDVALRCDPISGHVSLFWYQQALGQGPEFLTYFQNEAQLDKSGLPSDRFFAERPEGSVSTLKIQRTQQEDSAVYLCASSPVRTEAFFGQGTRLTVV.

The genes are TRBV6-5 and TRBJ1-5; the D is unclear. V shed 2 bases and J shed 0 bases, with 8 bases lying between them. Germline lookup yields CDR1 MNHEY and CDR2 SVGAGI. The CDR3 length is 15 residues. CDR3 residues: CASSYEGSSNQPQHF. For the CDR3, the DNA is TGTGCCAGCAGTTACGAGGGATCTAGCAATCAGCCCCAGCATTTT.

Ten or more counts support this clonotype. This rearrangement joins TRBV2 to TRBJ2-7, with 8 positions matching TRBD1. The CDR3 contains 14 residues. Germline values: CDR1 SNHLY, CDR2 FYNNEI. The ends lost 7 bases at V and 3 bases at J; junction bases unmatched: 8. The CDR3 coding sequence is TGTGCCAGCAAGGGTGCAGGGGGCGGCTACGAGCAGTACTTC. It is translated as CASKGAGGGYEQYF.

This chain joins TRBV11-3 and TRBJ1-5; D is unclear. V was shortened by 1 base and J by 1 base, with 20 bases between the two germline ends. The CDR3 length is 19 residues. CDR1 and CDR2 (germline): SGHNT, YENEEA. Written as DNA, the CDR3 is TGTGCCAGCAGCTTAGTTCGTGTCTGGACTACCCCGAGCAATCAGCCCCAGCATTTT. Amino acid sequence: CASSLVRVWTTPSNQPQHF.

A few counts support this clonotype. The gene calls are TRBV7-9 and TRBJ2-7; no definite D call. V lost 1 base, J lost 3 bases, and 7 bases lay in between. CDR1 and CDR2 (germline): SEHNR, FQNEAQ (reference sequence). The CDR3 is 13 amino acids. The CDR3 loop reads CASSLVSNYEQYF. The CDR3 DNA sequence: TGTGCCAGCAGCTTAGTGTCCAACTACGAGCAGTACTTC.

This clonotype was seen a few times. With a much larger clone just one base away, this may be a read error. This CDR3 is missing its conserved last phenylalanine or tryptophan, likely due to a read error. The chain couples TRBV15 to TRBJ2-7, with D possibly matching TRBD1 (5 bases). Trimming took 3 bases from V and 0 from J, leaving 9 bases between them. From germline, CDR1 is LNHNV and CDR2 YYDKDF (reference sequence). CDR3 length: 14 amino acids. CDR3 bases: TGTGCCACCAGCAGGGACAAGGCCTCCTACGAGCAGTACCTC. Translated: CATSRDKASYEQYL.

This clonotype was found once. The genes are TRBV9 and TRBJ1-5; D gene unclear. The CDR3 sequence is 16 residues long. Germline lookup yields CDR1 SGDLS and CDR2 YYNGEE. Trimming cost V 5 bases and J 3 bases, with 18 bases left between them. The CDR3 region is CASSYSSGFPNQPQHF. The DNA of the CDR3 is TGTGCCAGCAGTTACTCGAGTGGTTTCCCCAATCAGCCCCAGCATTTT.

The V call is TRBV10-3, the J call TRBJ2-7; D possibly corresponds to TRBD1 (5 bases). CDR1 ENHRY and CDR2 SYGVKD come from the germline V gene. V was trimmed by 8 bases and J by 8 bases, leaving 16 bases between them. This CDR3 is 12 amino acids long. The CDR3 spells CAIESGSFQQYF. CDR3 DNA: TGTGCCATCGAATCAGGGTCCTTCCAGCAGTACTTC.

The chain links TRBV25-1 to TRBJ1-1; 8 nucleotides line up with TRBD1. Trimming cost V 5 bases and J 2 bases; bases outside gene matches: 10. The germline gives CDR1 MGHDK, CDR2 SYGVNS. The length of the CDR3 is 16 residues. The CDR3 here is CASSPTTGVGNTEAFF. The CDR3, as DNA: TGTGCCAGCAGTCCCACGACAGGGGTCGGAAACACTGAAGCTTTCTTT.

The rearrangement links TRBV5-5 to TRBJ2-2, with 7 bases that match TRBD2. Germline loops: CDR1 SGHKS, CDR2 YYEKEE (reference sequence). This CDR3 is 15 amino acids long. Trimming removed 0 bases from V and 5 bases from J; junction bases left unmatched: 4. Written as DNA, the CDR3 is TGTGCCAGCAGCTTGGTTCGGGGACTAACCGGGGAGCTGTTTTTT. This translates into CASSLVRGLTGELFF.

The chain's CDR3 is CASSGTGTGRQTSNQPQHF. Here the CDR3 DNA reads TGTGCCAGCAGCGGAACCGGGACAGGGCGCCAGACTAGCAATCAGCCCCAGCATTTT. The chain is built from TRBV9 and TRBJ1-5, with TRBD1 matching over 9 bases. Germline V lookup: CDR1 SGDLS, CDR2 YYNGEE. The V segment lost 3 bases and the J segment 0 bases; nucleotides outside the gene matches: 13. This CDR3 has 19 amino acids. Filled out from reference TRBV9 and TRBJ1-5, the complete variable domain reads DSGVTQTPKHLITATGQRVTLRCSPRSGDLSVYWYQQSLDQGLQFLIQYYNGEERAKGNILERFSAQQFPDLHSELNLSSLELGDSALYFCASSGTGTGRQTSNQPQHFGDGTRLSIL.

This chain connects TRBV25-1 to TRBJ1-1; the D is unclear. Germline values: CDR1 MGHDK, CDR2 SYGVNS. Trimming removed 7 bases from V and 6 bases from J, with 21 bases in between. The CDR3 length is 15 residues. The CDR3 is CASKAQSRGRAEAFF. The CDR3 nucleotides read TGTGCCAGCAAAGCCCAGTCCCGGGGTCGCGCTGAAGCTTTCTTT.

A word on this clonotype: One junction end does not reproduce the germline sequence, and a read error may be involved. The CDR3, as DNA: TGTGCCAGCAGTGAACCAGCCAGACAAGAGACCCAGTACTTC. As protein: CASSEPARQETQYF. The rearrangement joins TRBV24-1 to TRBJ2-5; no clear D gene. There are 14 residues in the CDR3. Germline V gene lookup returns CDR1 KGHDR and CDR2 SFDVKD.

This clonotype has a count of ten or more. At one end, the junction sequence differs from germline, possibly due to a read error. The V gene is TRBV10-2, the J gene TRBJ2-7; perhaps TRBD1 as D (5 bases). The CDR3 runs to 13 residues. CDR1 is WSHSY and CDR2 is SAAADI in the germline V gene. The CDR3 sequence: CASSLTQGYEQYF. The CDR3 bases are TGTGCCAGCAGCTTGACTCAGGGCTACGAGCAGTACTTC.

The CDR3, as DNA: TGTGCCAGTAGTATAGGGGACAGGGCAGGAGATACGCAGTATTTT. This translates into CASSIGDRAGDTQYF. The chain links TRBV19 to TRBJ2-3; 9 positions agree with TRBD1. With 1 base clipped from V and 5 bases from J, the junction kept 4 bases outside the gene matches. This CDR3 is built from 15 residues. CDR1 and CDR2 from the germline V gene are LNHDA and SQIVND (reference sequence).

V usage is TRBV7-2 and J usage is TRBJ1-4; D might be TRBD1 (5 bases). V lost 5 bases to trimming and J lost 7 bases, with 17 bases between them. Germline V lookup: CDR1 SGHTA, CDR2 FQGNSA. The length of the CDR3 is 15 residues. The chain's CDR3 is CASSPVGGAGEKLFF. The CDR3 DNA reads as TGTGCCAGCAGCCCGGTAGGAGGGGCCGGTGAAAAACTGTTTTTT.

There are many counts of this clonotype. Just one base apart from a much larger clone, this may be a read error. This chain links TRBV25-1 with TRBJ1-1; no reliable D call. Trimming removed 10 bases at V and 5 bases at J, with 17 bases between. The V gene's germline CDR1 is MGHDK and CDR2 SYGVNS. This CDR3 has 13 amino acids. The CDR3 protein is CATVGKAVTEAFF. The CDR3 DNA follows: TGTGCCACGGTTGGGAAAGCGGTAACTGAAGCTTTCTTT. Full variable domain (outside the CDR3, taken from reference TRBV25-1 and TRBJ1-1): EADIYQTPRYLVIGTGKKITLECSQTMGHDKMYWYQQDPGMELHLIHYSYGVNSTEKGDLSSESTVSRIRTEHFPLTLESARPSHTSQYLCATVGKAVTEAFFGQGTRLTVV.

The genes are TRBV10-3 and TRBJ1-2; 7 bases match TRBD1. This CDR3 has 13 residues. CDR1 and CDR2 from the germline V gene are ENHRY and SYGVKD. V gave up 4 bases and J gave up 6 bases; unmatched junction bases: 5. The CDR3 reads CAISVQGDDGYTF. The CDR3 bases are TGTGCCATCAGTGTTCAGGGGGACGATGGCTACACCTTC.